The 17 T cell receptor beta chains listed next were all sequenced from one sample in a study of blood T cell repertoires in COVID-19 (dated by TCRdb to about 2020). The library relied on the immunoSEQ multiplex PCR assay. As stored in TCRdb, this immuneACCESS dataset retains in-frame rearrangements with V and J assigned. A fraction of the clones does not appear; measured against another copy, unresolved V genes explain less than half of the discrepancy, and the remainder lacks a known reason. The sample table shows 150,000 to 200,000 clones, and about 88% are seen once. The biggest ten clones account for 4.4% of the sample. The sample consisted of peripheral blood. These receptors were collected from a human donor in a cohort sampled during active COVID-19.

The V and J genes are TRBV20-1 and TRBJ1-5; 10 nucleotides agree with TRBD1. V shed 3 bases and J 7 bases; nucleotides not matched to a gene: 6. The CDR3 runs to 14 residues. Germline lookup yields CDR1 DFQATT and CDR2 SNEGSKA (reference sequence). CDR3 protein: CSASLGTGVQPQHF. In nucleotides, the CDR3 is TGCAGTGCTAGTCTCGGGACAGGGGTGCAGCCCCAGCATTTT.

V gene TRBV23-1 combines with J gene TRBJ1-1; 8 bases are shared with TRBD1. TRBV23-1 is known as an ORF, though its function is uncertain. The length of the CDR3 is 16 residues. V gave up 3 bases and J gave up 1 base; unmatched junction bases: 7. CDR3 sequence: CASSQFRGQGNTEAFF. The CDR3 DNA is TGCGCCAGCAGTCAGTTCAGGGGGCAAGGGAACACTGAAGCTTTCTTT.

V and J are TRBV7-8 and TRBJ2-7; possible D gene TRBD2, 6 bases. Germline-derived CDR1 and CDR2 are SGHVS and FQNEAQ. Trimming shortened V by 1 base and J by 2 bases, and 15 bases separated the two germline ends. CDR3 size: 16 residues. The CDR3 sequence is CASSLVPAGITYEQYF. The CDR3, as DNA: TGTGCCAGCAGCTTAGTGCCCGCGGGGATTACCTACGAGCAGTACTTC.

The chain joins TRBV10-2 to TRBJ2-1; D is perhaps TRBD1 (7 bases). V was shortened by 4 bases and J by 0 bases, with 13 bases between the two germline ends. Germline V gives CDR1 WSHSY, CDR2 SAAADI. The CDR3 has 16 residues. The chain's CDR3 is CASSGGTASSYNEQFF. CDR3 DNA sequence: TGCGCCAGCAGTGGCGGGACAGCCAGCTCCTACAATGAGCAGTTCTTC.

This clone was detected a few times. Other DNA sequences in this specimen translate into the identical CDR3. This chain links TRBV5-8 with TRBJ2-7; 8 bases line up with TRBD1. The ends lost 4 bases at V and 4 bases at J; junction bases unmatched: 7. Looked up from germline, CDR1 is SGHTS and CDR2 is YDEGEE. The CDR3 loop spans 14 amino acids. As DNA, the CDR3 is TGTGCCAGCAGCCTTGGACAGGGACTGTACGAGCAGTACTTC. Protein: CASSLGQGLYEQYF.

The V gene is TRBV27, the J gene TRBJ1-6; D is uncertain. There are 16 residues in the CDR3. CDR1 MNHEY and CDR2 SMNVEV come from the germline V gene (reference sequence). V was clipped by 6 bases and J by 6 bases, with 18 bases between them. The CDR3 region is CASSISIRGLNSPLHF. CDR3 in DNA: TGTGCCAGCAGCATATCGATAAGAGGACTTAATTCACCCCTCCACTTT.

The chain carries TRBV5-1 and TRBJ1-1; 8 bases fit TRBD1. V shed 4 bases and J 7 bases; nucleotides not matched to a gene: 9. The germline V gene has CDR1 SGHRS and CDR2 YFSETQ. The CDR3 runs to 14 residues. CDR3 in DNA: TGCGCCAGCAGCGGGTGGGGACAGGTGGATGAAGCTTTCTTT. Encoded protein: CASSGWGQVDEAFF.

V gene TRBV10-3 combines with J gene TRBJ2-7; 9 nucleotides agree with TRBD2. The CDR3 spans 17 residues. Germline V CDR1 and CDR2: ENHRY, SYGVKD. Trimming took 7 bases from V and 3 from J; bases not matched to a gene: 16. CDR3 protein: CAIMDQAGGSPGYEQYF. In DNA, the CDR3 is TGTGCCATCATGGACCAAGCGGGAGGCTCTCCTGGCTACGAGCAGTACTTC.

The chain is built from TRBV3-1 (or the pseudogene TRBV3-2) and TRBJ1-1; 8 nucleotides align to TRBD1. V was clipped by 0 bases and J by 4 bases; unmatched bases: 4. The CDR3 consists of 15 residues. Germline CDR1 and CDR2: LGHDT and YNNKEL (reference sequence). CDR3 nucleotide sequence: TGTGCCAGCAGCCAAGATCAGGGGGCGTTCACTGAAGCTTTCTTT. Residues: CASSQDQGAFTEAFF.

A single count supports this clone. The chain carries TRBV4-1 and TRBJ2-7; 9 bases are a match to TRBD2. This CDR3 region has 15 residues. Per germline, CDR1 MGHRA and CDR2 YSYEKL. With 1 base clipped from V and 5 bases from J, the junction kept 6 bases outside the gene matches. The CDR3 here is CASSQVLAGFDEQYF. In nucleotides, the CDR3 is TGCGCCAGCAGCCAAGTGCTAGCGGGGTTCGACGAGCAGTACTTC.

The rearrangement links TRBV10-3 to TRBJ1-2; 7 bases fit TRBD1. The CDR3 consists of 15 residues. Looked up from germline, CDR1 is ENHRY and CDR2 is SYGVKD. V gave up 4 bases and J gave up 0 bases; unmatched junction bases: 5. CDR3 in DNA: TGTGCCATCAGTGGGTCAGGGGGAGCTAACTATGGCTACACCTTC. It codes for CAISGSGGANYGYTF.

V usage is TRBV29-1 and J usage is TRBJ2-1, with TRBD1 as a possible D gene (6 bases). The germline CDR1 and CDR2 sequences are SQVTM and ANQGSEA. This CDR3 region has 13 residues. The V and J ends lost 4 bases and 0 bases respectively, with 7 bases between them. CDR3 residues: CSVATGSYNEQFF. For the CDR3, the DNA is TGCAGCGTTGCGACAGGCTCCTACAATGAGCAGTTCTTC.

About this clone: The same CDR3 is also encoded by other DNA sequences in this sample. V is TRBV5-1 and J is TRBJ2-5; 7 nucleotides line up with TRBD2. Germline assignment: CDR1 SGHRS and CDR2 YFSETQ. CDR3 length: 13 residues. V lost 1 base, J lost 3 bases, and 0 bases stayed unmatched. Written as DNA, the CDR3 is TGCGCCAGCAGCTTGAGCGGGGAAGAGACCCAGTACTTC. Encoded protein: CASSLSGEETQYF.

The V and J genes are TRBV30 and TRBJ2-5; D unclear. CDR1 is GTSNPN and CDR2 is SVGIG in the germline V gene (reference sequence). The V end lost 6 bases, the J end lost 7 bases, and 15 bases lay between the germline ends. The CDR3 is 12 amino acids. The CDR3 region has the DNA TGTGCCTGTCGATACAGCTACGGGACCCAGTACTTC. It specifies CACRYSYGTQYF.

The chain recombines TRBV4-1 with TRBJ2-1; TRBD1 is a possible D gene (5 bases). Germline V gives CDR1 MGHRA, CDR2 YSYEKL. The CDR3 is 17 amino acids. V dropped 0 bases and J dropped 2 bases, with 14 bases sitting between them. The DNA for the CDR3 is TGCGCCAGCAGCCAAGAGTGGGGCACTACCCCCTACAATGAGCAGTTCTTC. This codes for CASSQEWGTTPYNEQFF.

The chain couples TRBV2 to TRBJ1-4, with TRBD1 as a possible D gene (6 bases). V lost 7 bases to trimming and J lost 7 bases, with 19 bases between them. This CDR3 region has 15 residues. Germline assignment: CDR1 SNHLY and CDR2 FYNNEI. This CDR3 reads CASTRQATGGEKLFF. DNA of the CDR3: TGTGCCAGCACCAGACAGGCCACTGGGGGTGAAAAACTGTTTTTT.

The V call is TRBV7-9, the J call TRBJ1-1, with D tentatively TRBD1 (5 bases). The CDR3 spans 13 residues. The germline V gene encodes CDR1 SEHNR and CDR2 FQNEAQ (reference sequence). V was pared by 4 bases and J by 7 bases, with 13 bases between. CDR3 residues: CASSWAGGGEAFF. CDR3 DNA: TGTGCCAGCAGCTGGGCGGGGGGAGGTGAAGCTTTCTTT.